Listed below are T cell receptor beta chains from one sample, sequenced in a study of shared clonotypes between healthy human individuals. Only in-frame clones appear in the TCRdb table, and some are missing; sequencing was by immunoSEQ multiplex PCR. The table shows about 870,000 clones, with 80% to 95% occurring only once. Sequencing input: naive CD8+ T cells sorted from blood. These receptors all stem from a man under 40 in good health. The CDR3 runs from the conserved cysteine through the conserved F or W. The D gene is left open where the match is weak. Only part of the rows carry a size: once, few, many, or a class if the clone is expanded.

>TRBJ1-1|TRBV6-1|NA|NA
TGTGCCAGCACCGTACCCGGGACTGAAGCTTTCTTT
CASTVPGTEAFF
>TRBJ2-1|TRBV27|NA|NA
TGTGCCAGCAGACCAGAGGTCTACAATGAGCAGTTCTTC
CASRPEVYNEQFF
>TRBJ2-7|TRBV5-4|TRBD1|NA
TGTGCCAGCAGCTGGGGACAGGGAGGCGAGCAGTACTTC
CASSWGQGGEQYF
>TRBJ2-1|TRBV11-2|TRBD2|NA
TGTGCCAGCGGTTTCGCAACTAGCGGGAGCTATGAGCAGTTCTTC
CASGFATSGSYEQFF
>TRBJ1-5|TRBV19|NA|NA
TGTGCCAGTAGTATTCCCCAGGGGCTTAATCAGCCCCAGCATTTT
CASSIPQGLNQPQHF
>TRBJ2-3|TRBV30|NA|once
TGTGCCTGGAGTGTTGGTCCGGATACGCAGTATTTT
CAWSVGPDTQYF
>TRBJ2-7|TRBV14|TRBD2|NA
TGTGCCAGCAGCCAAGATTCGACTAGCGGCCACGAGCAGTACTTC
CASSQDSTSGHEQYF
>TRBJ2-1|TRBV6-5|TRBD2|NA
TGTGCCAGCACGGGGGGAAACTACAATGAGCAGTTCTTC
CASTGGNYNEQFF
>TRBJ2-3|TRBV9|TRBD2|NA
TGTGCCAGCAGCGGGAAAAGACTAGCGGGATATAGCACAGATACGCAGTATTTT
CASSGKRLAGYSTDTQYF
>TRBJ2-7|TRBV5-6|NA|NA
TGTGCCAGCAGCTTGGGGGAGTACGAGCAGTACTTC
CASSLGEYEQYF
>TRBJ1-2|TRBV9|NA|NA
TGTGCCAGCAGCGTAGAAGGAGCTGGCTACACCTTC
CASSVEGAGYTF
>TRBJ2-2|TRBV2|NA|NA
TGTGCCAGCCTCCAAAGCCCCGGGGAGCTGTTTTTT
CASLQSPGELFF
>TRBJ1-4|TRBV19|NA|NA
TGTGCCAGTAGTATAGATGCCGGAACTAATGAAAAACTGTTTTTT
CASSIDAGTNEKLFF
>TRBJ2-1|TRBV6-4|TRBD1|NA
TGTGCCAGCAGCCCGGACAGGGGCTCCTACAATGAGCAGTTCTTC
CASSPDRGSYNEQFF
>TRBJ2-3|TRBV5-6|NA|NA
TGTGCCAGCAGCTTGGCCGGGGGTTTTGCGCAGTATTTT
CASSLAGGFAQYF
>TRBJ2-2|TRBV9|NA|NA
TGTGCCAGCAGCGGGACACCGGGGACCGGGGAGCTGTTTTTT
CASSGTPGTGELFF
>TRBJ2-3|TRBV5-5|NA|NA
TGTGCCAGCGACCCCTGGGCCGAGACGCAGTATTTT
CASDPWAETQYF
>TRBJ2-3|TRBV6-1|TRBD2|NA
TGTGCCAGCATTCGCTGGGGGGGAGATACGCAGTATTTT
CASIRWGGDTQYF
>TRBJ2-2|TRBV6-4|TRBD1|once
TGTGCCAGCAGAACGGGACAGGGTTTCGCCGGGGAGCTGTTTTTT
CASRTGQGFAGELFF
>TRBJ1-1|TRBV7-9|TRBD1|NA
TGTGCCAGCAGCCCCCCACGAATGGGACAGGTTAACACTGAAGCTTTCTTT
CASSPPRMGQVNTEAFF
>TRBJ2-2|TRBV5-1|NA|NA
TGCGCCAGCAGCTTCCATTCCGGGCAGGGACAAAACACCGGGGAGCTGTTTTTT
CASSFHSGQGQNTGELFF
>TRBJ2-7|TRBV19|TRBD2|NA
TGTGCCAGTAAGGACGCGGGAGCGAAATACGAGCAGTACTTC
CASKDAGAKYEQYF
>TRBJ2-1|TRBV29-1|NA|NA
TGCAGCGTTGGAGGCAATGAGCAGTTCTTC
CSVGGNEQFF
>TRBJ2-3|TRBV27|NA|NA
TGTGCCAGCAGTGCTACCCCCGGGAGCCCTTACACAGATACGCAGTATTTT
CASSATPGSPYTDTQYF
>TRBJ2-1|TRBV27|TRBD2|NA
TGTGCCAGCAGTTTAGGGACTAGCGGGAGTAGCTGGCGTGAGCAGTTCTTC
CASSLGTSGSSWREQFF
>TRBJ1-5|TRBV6-5|NA|once
TGTGCCAGCAGTTACTTGGGGTATAGCAATCAGCCCCAGCATTTT
CASSYLGYSNQPQHF
>TRBJ2-7|TRBV6-4|TRBD2|NA
TGTGCCAGCAGTGGCCTACTAGCGGGGAACTACGAGCAGTACTTC
CASSGLLAGNYEQYF
>TRBJ2-3|TRBV9|TRBD1|NA
TGTGCCAGCAGCGTAGCCTCCAGGGGGCGTTTAGATACGCAGTATTTT
CASSVASRGRLDTQYF
>TRBJ1-2|TRBV27|NA|NA
TGTGCCAGCAGTCCCGACCCAGGGTTTATCTATGGCTACACCTTC
CASSPDPGFIYGYTF
>TRBJ2-1|TRBV15|TRBD2|NA
TGTGCCACCAGTCAGAGCGGGAGCCGTTCCTACAATGAGCAGTTCTTC
CATSQSGSRSYNEQFF
>TRBJ2-3|TRBV9|NA|NA
TGTGCCAGCAGCGTAGTAATGACGATGGACACAGATACGCAGTATTTT
CASSVVMTMDTDTQYF
>TRBJ1-2|TRBV10-2|NA|NA
TGCGCCAGCAGTGAGTCAGTTAACTATGGCTACACCTTC
CASSESVNYGYTF
>TRBJ2-1|TRBV15|NA|NA
TGTGCCACCAGCAGCGCTTCCTACAATGAGCAGTTCTTC
CATSSASYNEQFF
>TRBJ2-7|TRBV25-1|NA|NA
TGTGCCAGCAGTGAAGGGATCCCAGGGAACGAGCAGTACTTC
CASSEGIPGNEQYF
>TRBJ2-1|TRBV9|TRBD1|once
TGTGCCAGCAGCGTATCGGACAGGGGAAACAATGAGCAGTTCTTC
CASSVSDRGNNEQFF
>TRBJ2-1|TRBV6-1|NA|NA
TGTGCCAGCAGTGAGGAGGGGGCTTCCTACAATGAGCAGTTCTTC
CASSEEGASYNEQFF
>TRBJ2-5|TRBV27|NA|once
TGTGCCAGCAGTTTCCAGGGGACCCCAGAGACCCAGTACTTC
CASSFQGTPETQYF
>TRBJ2-7|TRBV21-1|NA|NA
TGTGCCAGCAGCAAAGGGAGAGCAGGGAGCTACGAGCAGTACTTC
CASSKGRAGSYEQYF
>TRBJ2-5|TRBV10-2|NA|NA
TGCGCCAGCAGTCCCCCGGCAGGGCACCAAGAGACCCAGTACTTC
CASSPPAGHQETQYF
>TRBJ1-2|TRBV7-9|NA|NA
TGTGCCAGCAGCCCTCCTACCGATGGCTACACCTTC
CASSPPTDGYTF
>TRBJ1-4|TRBV5-5|TRBD1|once
TGTGCCAGCAGCCTCCGGGACAGGTCGACAACTAATGAAAAACTGTTTTTT
CASSLRDRSTTNEKLFF
>TRBJ2-3|TRBV7-8|TRBD2|once
TGTGCCAGCAGAGTGCCACTAGCGGGAGGGCCCGATACGCAGTATTTT
CASRVPLAGGPDTQYF
>TRBJ2-7|TRBV6-5|TRBD2|NA
TGTGCCAGCAGGGCTTCTAGCGGGAGCCCGTGGGAGCAGTACTTC
CASRASSGSPWEQYF
>TRBJ2-7|TRBV4-1|NA|NA
TGCGCCAGCAGCCAAGGCGGAGGGGGCCTCGGTTCAAACGAGCAGTACTTC
CASSQGGGGLGSNEQYF
>TRBJ2-1|TRBV29-1|TRBD1|NA
TGCAGCGGGGAGAGGCAGGGGACAGGGACCTACAATGAGCAGTTCTTC
CSGERQGTGTYNEQFF
>TRBJ2-3|TRBV29-1|NA|NA
TGCAGCGTTGAACGGAGAGATACGCAGTATTTT
CSVERRDTQYF
>TRBJ1-3|TRBV30|NA|NA
TGTGCCTGGAGGGGAATTTTGGACTCTGGAAACACCATATATTTT
CAWRGILDSGNTIYF
>TRBJ1-5|TRBV28|NA|NA
TGTGAGGTATCCAATCAGCCCCAGCATTTT
CEVSNQPQHF
>TRBJ2-2|TRBV29-1|TRBD1|once
TGCAGCGTTGAAGTCGAGGACAGGGGGGGCACCGGGGAGCTGTTTTTT
CSVEVEDRGGTGELFF
>TRBJ2-3|TRBV7-2|NA|NA
TGTGCCAGCAGCTCGGCTGACTATACTAGCACAGATACGCAGTATTTT
CASSSADYTSTDTQYF
>TRBJ1-2|TRBV7-9|NA|NA
TGTGCCAGCAGCTTACCTCAGGGTTTGGAGCACTATGGCTACACCTTC
CASSLPQGLEHYGYTF
>TRBJ2-2|TRBV2|TRBD1|NA
TGTGCCAAACAGGGGGCAGGGTTCACCGGGGAGCTGTTTTTT
CAKQGAGFTGELFF
>TRBJ2-1|TRBV27|NA|NA
TGTGCCAGCAGTTTATACGCGGGACTGAAGGATGAGCAGTTCTTC
CASSLYAGLKDEQFF
>TRBJ2-3|TRBV11-2|TRBD2|NA
TGTGCCAGCAGCTCCCTGGGACTAGCGGGAGACTTAAGAGGGGATACGCAGTATTTT
CASSSLGLAGDLRGDTQYF
>TRBJ2-2|TRBV6-5|NA|NA
TGTGCCAGCAGTCAGGTGAACACCGGGGAGCTGTTTTTT
CASSQVNTGELFF
>TRBJ2-7|TRBV7-9|TRBD1|NA
TGTGCCAGCAGCCCCCCCCGGGTAAGGGGGACAGGTACCTACGAGCAGTACTTC
CASSPPRVRGTGTYEQYF
>TRBJ2-1|TRBV29-1|NA|NA
TGCAGCGTTGAAGATGCCGGGGACTTATACAATGAGCAGTTCTTC
CSVEDAGDLYNEQFF